The rows below give T cell receptor beta chains drawn from one sample of a study of blood T cell repertoires in COVID-19. Sequenced by immunoSEQ multiplex PCR; TCRdb stores in-frame clones only, minus some. The sample consists of 200,000 to 300,000 clones, approximately 80% of them appearing once. Sequenced: peripheral blood. The receptors come from a woman older than 75 with COVID-19, enrolled during active disease. The CDR3 runs from the conserved cysteine through the conserved F or W. D genes are given only for firm matches. Expanded clones get a size class; other rows say once, few or many, or leave the size out.

j_call: TRBJ1-2; clone_size: once; v_call: TRBV6-5; d_call: NA; cdr3_aa: CASSQSTEGYTF; cdr3_nt: TGTGCCAGCAGCCAATCAACCGAGGGCTACACCTTC
j_call: TRBJ2-6; clone_size: NA; v_call: TRBV28; d_call: NA; cdr3_aa: CASSPLRSGGANVLTF; cdr3_nt: TGTGCCAGCAGTCCCCTGCGCTCTGGTGGGGCCAACGTCCTGACTTTC
j_call: TRBJ2-7; clone_size: NA; v_call: TRBV2; d_call: TRBD1; cdr3_aa: CASKRQGFYEQYF; cdr3_nt: TGTGCCAGCAAACGACAGGGCTTTTACGAGCAGTACTTC
j_call: TRBJ2-1; clone_size: NA; v_call: TRBV27; d_call: NA; cdr3_aa: CASSLSRATGYNEQFF; cdr3_nt: TGTGCCAGCAGTTTGAGTCGGGCCACAGGCTACAATGAGCAGTTCTTC
j_call: TRBJ1-5; clone_size: NA; v_call: TRBV4-2; d_call: NA; cdr3_aa: CASSQILGGQPQHF; cdr3_nt: TGTGCCAGCAGCCAAATATTGGGAGGTCAGCCCCAGCATTTT
j_call: TRBJ2-5; clone_size: NA; v_call: TRBV7-9; d_call: NA; cdr3_aa: CASSPGTPQETQYF; cdr3_nt: TGTGCCAGCAGCCCCGGGACTCCCCAAGAGACCCAGTACTTC
j_call: TRBJ2-3; clone_size: NA; v_call: TRBV2; d_call: TRBD2; cdr3_aa: CASIRTSGGAGDTQYF; cdr3_nt: TGTGCCAGCATAAGGACTAGCGGGGGGGCTGGAGATACGCAGTATTTT
j_call: TRBJ1-5; clone_size: NA; v_call: TRBV12-3/TRBV12-4; d_call: NA; cdr3_aa: CASKRDMGQPQHF; cdr3_nt: TGTGCCTCAAAGAGGGACATGGGACAGCCCCAGCATTTT
j_call: TRBJ1-4; clone_size: NA; v_call: TRBV12-3/TRBV12-4; d_call: NA; cdr3_aa: CATSTALNEKLFF; cdr3_nt: TGTGCCACCAGCACAGCCCTTAATGAAAAACTGTTTTTT
j_call: TRBJ1-5; clone_size: NA; v_call: TRBV28; d_call: TRBD1; cdr3_aa: CASSFRRGFNQPQHF; cdr3_nt: TGTGCCAGCAGTTTCCGCAGGGGGTTCAATCAGCCCCAGCATTTT
j_call: TRBJ2-5; clone_size: NA; v_call: TRBV7-1; d_call: TRBD2; cdr3_aa: CASSSKIQGLGLAGRPLTQETQYF; cdr3_nt: TGTGCCAGCAGCTCAAAGATACAGGGTCTCGGACTAGCGGGGCGACCGCTAACACAAGAGACCCAGTACTTC
j_call: TRBJ2-5; clone_size: NA; v_call: TRBV6-5; d_call: NA; cdr3_aa: CASSLGQGYQETQYF; cdr3_nt: TGTGCCAGCAGCCTAGGGCAGGGTTACCAAGAGACCCAGTACTTC
j_call: TRBJ1-2; clone_size: NA; v_call: TRBV11-2; d_call: TRBD1; cdr3_aa: CARSGQGGGGYGYTF; cdr3_nt: TGTGCCCGCAGCGGACAGGGGGGGGGAGGCTATGGCTACACCTTC
j_call: TRBJ2-7; clone_size: NA; v_call: TRBV7-9; d_call: TRBD1; cdr3_aa: CASSLGAGTVPYEQYF; cdr3_nt: TGTGCCAGCAGCTTAGGTGCAGGGACAGTACCCTACGAGCAGTACTTC
j_call: TRBJ1-1; clone_size: NA; v_call: TRBV6-5; d_call: NA; cdr3_aa: CASRTDTEAFF; cdr3_nt: TGTGCCAGCAGAACGGACACTGAAGCTTTCTTT
j_call: TRBJ1-6; clone_size: NA; v_call: TRBV9; d_call: TRBD1; cdr3_aa: CASSQTGANNSPLHF; cdr3_nt: TGTGCCAGCAGTCAGACAGGGGCTAATAATTCACCCCTCCACTTT
j_call: TRBJ2-7; clone_size: NA; v_call: TRBV7-9; d_call: TRBD1; cdr3_aa: CASSTGQGAGEQYF; cdr3_nt: TGTGCCAGCAGCACGGGACAGGGGGCGGGGGAGCAGTACTTC
j_call: TRBJ2-3; clone_size: NA; v_call: TRBV2; d_call: TRBD2; cdr3_aa: CASSDERGGATDTQYF; cdr3_nt: TGTGCCAGCAGTGATGAACGCGGGGGGGCGACAGATACGCAGTATTTT
j_call: TRBJ1-1; clone_size: few; v_call: TRBV5-4; d_call: NA; cdr3_aa: CASSSSVNTEAFF; cdr3_nt: TGTGCCAGCAGCTCCTCAGTGAACACTGAAGCTTTCTTT
j_call: TRBJ1-3; clone_size: once; v_call: TRBV19; d_call: NA; cdr3_aa: CASRQAGNTIYF; cdr3_nt: TGTGCCAGTCGACAGGCGGGAAACACCATATATTTT
j_call: TRBJ2-7; clone_size: NA; v_call: TRBV7-3; d_call: NA; cdr3_aa: CASSPRQGYEQYF; cdr3_nt: TGTGCCAGCAGCCCGCGGCAGGGCTACGAGCAGTACTTC
j_call: TRBJ2-1; clone_size: NA; v_call: TRBV7-2; d_call: TRBD2; cdr3_aa: CASSAQPGLAGKNEQFF; cdr3_nt: TGTGCCAGCAGCGCACAGCCGGGACTAGCGGGAAAGAATGAGCAGTTCTTC
j_call: TRBJ1-1; clone_size: NA; v_call: TRBV9; d_call: NA; cdr3_aa: CASSVGALMNTEAFF; cdr3_nt: TGTGCCAGCAGCGTAGGAGCCCTAATGAACACTGAAGCTTTCTTT
j_call: TRBJ2-5; clone_size: NA; v_call: TRBV15; d_call: NA; cdr3_aa: CATSRGVGRGDQETQYF; cdr3_nt: TGTGCCACCAGCAGAGGGGTGGGGAGGGGGGATCAAGAGACCCAGTACTTC
j_call: TRBJ2-3; clone_size: NA; v_call: TRBV9; d_call: TRBD1; cdr3_aa: CASSVSDRGKQYF; cdr3_nt: TGTGCCAGCAGCGTGTCTGACAGGGGAAAGCAGTATTTT
j_call: TRBJ2-7; clone_size: NA; v_call: TRBV5-1; d_call: NA; cdr3_aa: CASSLAPSLAREQYF; cdr3_nt: TGCGCCAGCAGCTTGGCACCATCCCTAGCGAGGGAGCAGTACTTC
j_call: TRBJ2-6; clone_size: NA; v_call: TRBV23-1; d_call: NA; cdr3_aa: CASSQQKLSSIWANVLTF; cdr3_nt: TGCGCCAGCAGTCAACAGAAACTTAGCTCTATTTGGGCCAACGTCCTGACTTTC
j_call: TRBJ2-1; clone_size: NA; v_call: TRBV24-1; d_call: TRBD1; cdr3_aa: CATSNISRDRVRNEQFF; cdr3_nt: TGTGCCACCAGTAATATCTCCCGGGACAGGGTACGCAATGAGCAGTTCTTC
j_call: TRBJ1-1; clone_size: NA; v_call: TRBV14; d_call: NA; cdr3_aa: CASSRQALNTEAFF; cdr3_nt: TGTGCCAGCAGTCGCCAAGCCTTGAACACTGAAGCTTTCTTT
j_call: TRBJ1-6; clone_size: NA; v_call: TRBV5-1; d_call: NA; cdr3_aa: CASSSQMISSYNSPLHF; cdr3_nt: TGCGCCAGCAGCTCTCAAATGATTAGCTCCTATAATTCACCCCTCCACTTT
j_call: TRBJ1-4; clone_size: NA; v_call: TRBV12-3/TRBV12-4; d_call: NA; cdr3_aa: CASSSLGAAVKKF; cdr3_nt: TGTGCCAGCAGTAGTTTAGGGGCAGCCGTTAAGAAATTT
j_call: TRBJ2-3; clone_size: NA; v_call: TRBV18; d_call: NA; cdr3_aa: CASSPRQGTDTQYF; cdr3_nt: TGTGCCAGCTCACCGAGGCAAGGCACAGATACGCAGTATTTT
j_call: TRBJ1-3; clone_size: NA; v_call: TRBV11-2; d_call: TRBD1; cdr3_aa: CASSLFVVPGQGFGNTIYF; cdr3_nt: TGTGCCAGCAGCTTATTTGTAGTTCCGGGACAGGGTTTCGGAAACACCATATATTTT
j_call: TRBJ1-1; clone_size: NA; v_call: TRBV30; d_call: NA; cdr3_aa: CAWSVQLNTEAFF; cdr3_nt: TGTGCCTGGAGTGTACAGCTGAACACTGAAGCTTTCTTT
j_call: TRBJ1-1; clone_size: NA; v_call: TRBV5-6; d_call: NA; cdr3_aa: CASFRANTEAFF; cdr3_nt: TGTGCCAGCTTCAGGGCGAACACTGAAGCTTTCTTT
j_call: TRBJ1-3; clone_size: NA; v_call: TRBV5-1; d_call: NA; cdr3_aa: CASSSTGLGNTIYF; cdr3_nt: TGCGCCAGCAGCTCGACAGGATTAGGAAACACCATATATTTT
j_call: TRBJ2-2; clone_size: NA; v_call: TRBV24-1; d_call: TRBD2; cdr3_aa: CATSGGSGENTGELFF; cdr3_nt: TGTGCCACCAGTGGGGGTAGCGGGGAGAACACCGGGGAGCTGTTTTTT
j_call: TRBJ1-2; clone_size: once; v_call: TRBV6-2/TRBV6-3; d_call: TRBD1; cdr3_aa: CASSYRRGQNYGYTF; cdr3_nt: TGTGCCAGCAGTTACCGCCGGGGACAGAACTATGGCTACACCTTC
j_call: TRBJ1-5; clone_size: few; v_call: TRBV18; d_call: TRBD1; cdr3_aa: CASSPDRGGNQPQHF; cdr3_nt: TGTGCCAGCTCACCGGACAGGGGCGGCAATCAGCCCCAGCATTTT
j_call: TRBJ1-5; clone_size: NA; v_call: TRBV29-1; d_call: TRBD1; cdr3_aa: CSVADRVGPQHF; cdr3_nt: TGCAGCGTTGCCGACAGGGTTGGTCCCCAGCATTTT
j_call: TRBJ1-4; clone_size: few; v_call: TRBV4-1; d_call: NA; cdr3_aa: CASSKAPTNEKLFF; cdr3_nt: TGCGCCAGCTCGAAAGCCCCAACTAATGAAAAACTGTTTTTT
j_call: TRBJ2-5; clone_size: NA; v_call: TRBV2; d_call: TRBD2; cdr3_aa: CASRNPGLAGQETQYF; cdr3_nt: TGTGCCAGCAGGAACCCGGGACTAGCGGGACAAGAGACCCAGTACTTC
j_call: TRBJ1-5; clone_size: NA; v_call: TRBV19; d_call: NA; cdr3_aa: CASSTDRSINQPQHF; cdr3_nt: TGTGCCAGTAGTACTGACAGATCAATCAATCAGCCCCAGCATTTT
j_call: TRBJ1-3; clone_size: once; v_call: TRBV7-9; d_call: NA; cdr3_aa: CASSLALGNTIYF; cdr3_nt: TGTGCCAGCAGCTTAGCCCTGGGAAACACCATATATTTT
j_call: TRBJ1-5; clone_size: NA; v_call: TRBV28; d_call: TRBD1; cdr3_aa: CASSLLQGADQPQHF; cdr3_nt: TGTGCCAGCAGTTTGCTACAGGGGGCGGATCAGCCCCAGCATTTT
j_call: TRBJ2-7; clone_size: NA; v_call: TRBV27; d_call: TRBD1; cdr3_aa: CASSFAGTGPHEQYF; cdr3_nt: TGTGCCAGCAGTTTCGCTGGGACAGGGCCCCACGAGCAGTACTTC
j_call: TRBJ1-4; clone_size: NA; v_call: TRBV6-5; d_call: TRBD1; cdr3_aa: CASSYTTGTNEKLFF; cdr3_nt: TGTGCCAGCAGTTACACGACAGGGACTAATGAAAAACTGTTTTTT
j_call: TRBJ2-7; clone_size: NA; v_call: TRBV7-9; d_call: TRBD1; cdr3_aa: CASSFPGQVYEQYF; cdr3_nt: TGTGCCAGCAGCTTTCCGGGACAGGTCTACGAGCAGTACTTC
j_call: TRBJ1-3; clone_size: NA; v_call: TRBV30; d_call: NA; cdr3_aa: CAWSASGASGNTIYF; cdr3_nt: TGTGCCTGGAGTGCCAGCGGGGCTTCTGGAAACACCATATATTTT
j_call: TRBJ1-3; clone_size: NA; v_call: TRBV5-1; d_call: NA; cdr3_aa: CASSLDPGLGNTIYF; cdr3_nt: TGCGCCAGCAGCTTGGATCCGGGTCTAGGAAACACCATATATTTT